Below, 2 T cell receptor beta chains from the same sample are listed, as sequenced in a study of shared clonotypes between healthy human individuals (dated by TCRdb to about 2020). To prepare the library, the immunoSEQ multiplex PCR assay was applied. Held by TCRdb, this immuneACCESS table contains in-frame sequences only and omits some clones. Under half of the omission traces to an unresolved V gene where checked; the cause of the rest is unknown. The sample profile shows a few million clones; roughly 95% of them were found once. The ten top clones hold around 1.7% of the sample. CD8 naive samples consisted of CD45RO-negative cells that were positively selected for CCR7, yielding a CD45RA+CCR7+ population without TemRA cells. Sequences were obtained from naive CD8+ T cells from PBMCs. The cell subset or site label, read with the paper, signifies: CD45RA+CCR7+. These receptor sequences come from a man between 18 and 29 years old in good health. Some clones in this sample may be carry-over from other donors' samples.

The genes are TRBV19 and TRBJ2-7, with D possibly being TRBD1 (6 bases). This CDR3 spans 14 amino acids. V was pared by 5 bases and J by 3 bases, with 14 bases between. CDR1 is LNHDA, CDR2 SQIVND, per germline (reference sequence). CDR3 in amino acids: CASSSYRDNYEQYF. CDR3 DNA: TGTGCCAGTAGTTCCTACAGGGATAACTACGAGCAGTACTTC.

The chain employs TRBV2 and TRBJ1-5; 7 bases align to TRBD1. The CDR3 length is 15 residues. Germline trimming cut 8 bases from V and 4 bases from J; bases unmatched to any gene: 11. Germline CDR1 reads SNHLY; CDR2 reads FYNNEI. CDR3 nucleotides: TGTGCCAGCGGTACAGGGGTTGGGTCGAATCAGCCCCAGCATTTT. It is translated as CASGTGVGSNQPQHF. The entire variable domain, with the rest obtained from reference TRBV2 and TRBJ1-5, is as follows: EPEVTQTPSHQVTQMGQEVILRCVPISNHLYFYWYRQILGQKVEFLVSFYNNEISEKSEIFDDQFSVERPDGSNFTLKIRSTKLEDSAMYFCASGTGVGSNQPQHFGDGTRLSIL.